The source of this T cell receptor beta chain is a study of radiotherapy plus CTLA-4 blockade in lung cancer. In the study overall: Patients showed objective responses in 18% of cases, and disease control was achieved by approximately 31%.

Overall study findings and caveats: Some TCR clones had been derived from tumors. These clones expanded in peripheral blood after radiotherapy plus ipilimumab.

On this clone itself: Its antigen is unidentified.

Libraries were prepared by immunoSEQ multiplex PCR; TCRdb keeps only in-frame clonotypes and omits some of them. The sample records roughly 120,000 clones, about 77% being singletons. Focal radiation with ipilimumab CTLA-4 blockade was given to patients with chemo-refractory metastatic non-small-cell lung cancer. V lost 5 bases and J 2 bases, leaving 15 bases between the germline ends. The germline V gene encodes CDR1 SGHTA and CDR2 FQGNSA. This CDR3 comprises 15 residues. Sequencing used peripheral blood, obtained from a patient treated with radiotherapy plus ipilimumab. The receptor comes from a human donor with non-small cell lung cancer who had a partial response to radiotherapy plus ipilimumab. The gene calls are TRBV7-2 and TRBJ2-5, with a possible D match to TRBD1 (6 bases). As DNA, the CDR3 is TGTGCCAGCAGCCCAGGGGCCCTTGGGCAAGAGACCCAGTACTTC. This codes for CASSPGALGQETQYF.